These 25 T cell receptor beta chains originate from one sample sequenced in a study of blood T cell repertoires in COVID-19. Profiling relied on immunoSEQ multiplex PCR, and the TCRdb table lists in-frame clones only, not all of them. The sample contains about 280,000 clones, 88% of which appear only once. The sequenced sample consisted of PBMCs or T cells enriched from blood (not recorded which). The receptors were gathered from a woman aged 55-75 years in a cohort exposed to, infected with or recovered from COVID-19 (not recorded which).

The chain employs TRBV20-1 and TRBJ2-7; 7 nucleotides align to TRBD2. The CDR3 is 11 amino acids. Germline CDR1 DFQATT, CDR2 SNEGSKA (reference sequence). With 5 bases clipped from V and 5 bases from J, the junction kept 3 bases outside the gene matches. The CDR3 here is CSAARGDEQYF. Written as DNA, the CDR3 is TGCAGTGCTGCACGGGGGGACGAGCAGTACTTC.

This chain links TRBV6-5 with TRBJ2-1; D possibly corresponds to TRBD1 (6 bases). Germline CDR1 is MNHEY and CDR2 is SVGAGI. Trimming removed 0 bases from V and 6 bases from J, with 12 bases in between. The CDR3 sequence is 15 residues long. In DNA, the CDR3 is TGTGCCAGCAGTTACTCTATCTGGACAGTCAATGAGCAGTTCTTC. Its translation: CASSYSIWTVNEQFF.

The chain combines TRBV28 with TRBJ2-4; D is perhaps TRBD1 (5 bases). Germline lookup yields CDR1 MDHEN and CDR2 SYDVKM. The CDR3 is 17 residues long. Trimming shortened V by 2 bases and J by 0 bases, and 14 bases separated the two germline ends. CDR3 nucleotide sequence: TGTGCCAGCAGTTTAAATAGGGGCACGCTAGCCAAAAACATTCAGTACTTC. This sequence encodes CASSLNRGTLAKNIQYF.

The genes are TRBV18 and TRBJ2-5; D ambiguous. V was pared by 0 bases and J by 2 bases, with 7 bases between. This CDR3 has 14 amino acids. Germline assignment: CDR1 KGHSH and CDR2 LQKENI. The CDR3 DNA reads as TGTGCCAGCTCACCACCTCAGGTTCAAGAGACCCAGTACTTC. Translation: CASSPPQVQETQYF.

This chain's CDR3 is CASSPLQGLGTEAFF. CDR3 nucleotide sequence: TGTGCCAGCAGCCCATTACAGGGGCTGGGCACTGAAGCTTTCTTT. The rearrangement links TRBV7-9 to TRBJ1-1, with 7 bases lining up with TRBD1. The length of the CDR3 is 15 residues. CDR1 and CDR2 from the germline V gene are SEHNR and FQNEAQ (reference sequence). J was trimmed by 4 bases and V by 5 bases; bases with no gene match: 10.

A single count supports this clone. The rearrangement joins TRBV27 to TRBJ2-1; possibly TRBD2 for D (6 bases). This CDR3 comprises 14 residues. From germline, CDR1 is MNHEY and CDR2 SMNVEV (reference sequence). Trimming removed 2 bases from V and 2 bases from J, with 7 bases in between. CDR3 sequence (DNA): TGTGCCAGCAGTTTAGGCGGGACCTACAATGAGCAGTTCTTC. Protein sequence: CASSLGGTYNEQFF.

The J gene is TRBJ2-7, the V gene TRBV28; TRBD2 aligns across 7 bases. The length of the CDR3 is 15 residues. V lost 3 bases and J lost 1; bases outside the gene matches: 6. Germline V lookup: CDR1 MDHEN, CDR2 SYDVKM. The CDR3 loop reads CASSFPGEGSYEQYF. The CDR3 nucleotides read TGTGCCAGCAGTTTTCCGGGGGAGGGGTCCTACGAGCAGTACTTC.

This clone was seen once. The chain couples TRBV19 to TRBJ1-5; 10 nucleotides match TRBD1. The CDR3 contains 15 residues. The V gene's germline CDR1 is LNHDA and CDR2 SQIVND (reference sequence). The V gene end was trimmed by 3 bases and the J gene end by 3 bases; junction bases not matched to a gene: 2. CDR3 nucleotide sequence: TGTGCCAGTAGTATCGACAGGGGGCACAATCAGCCCCAGCATTTT. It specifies CASSIDRGHNQPQHF.

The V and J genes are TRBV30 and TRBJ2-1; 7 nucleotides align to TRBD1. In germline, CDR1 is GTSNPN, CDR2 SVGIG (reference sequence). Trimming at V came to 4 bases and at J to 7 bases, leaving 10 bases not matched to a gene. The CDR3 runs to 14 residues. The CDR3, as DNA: TGTGCCTGGACCACCTTGACAGGGAGAAATGAGCAGTTCTTC. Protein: CAWTTLTGRNEQFF.

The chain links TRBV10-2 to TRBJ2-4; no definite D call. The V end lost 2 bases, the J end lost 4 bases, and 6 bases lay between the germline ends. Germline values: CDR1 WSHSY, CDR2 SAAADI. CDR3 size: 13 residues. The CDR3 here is CASSEGPKNIQYF. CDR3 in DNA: TGCGCCAGCAGTGAGGGGCCTAAAAACATTCAGTACTTC.

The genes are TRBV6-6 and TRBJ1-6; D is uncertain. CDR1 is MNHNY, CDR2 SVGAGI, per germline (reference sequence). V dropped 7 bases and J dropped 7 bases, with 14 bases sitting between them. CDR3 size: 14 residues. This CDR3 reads CASTPRETNSPLHF. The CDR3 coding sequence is TGTGCCAGCACCCCCCGGGAGACCAATTCACCCCTCCACTTT.

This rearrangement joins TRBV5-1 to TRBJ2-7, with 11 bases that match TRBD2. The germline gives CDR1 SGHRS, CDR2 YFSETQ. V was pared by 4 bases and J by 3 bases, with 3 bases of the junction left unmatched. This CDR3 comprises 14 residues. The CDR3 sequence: CASSPTSGVYEQYF. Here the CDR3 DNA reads TGCGCCAGCAGCCCGACTAGCGGGGTCTACGAGCAGTACTTC. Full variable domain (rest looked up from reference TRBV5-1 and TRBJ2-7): KAGVTQTPRYLIKTRGQQVTLSCSPISGHRSVSWYQQTPGQGLQFLFEYFSETQRNKGNFPGRFSGRQFSNSRSEMNVSTLELGDSALYLCASSPTSGVYEQYFGPGTRLTVT.

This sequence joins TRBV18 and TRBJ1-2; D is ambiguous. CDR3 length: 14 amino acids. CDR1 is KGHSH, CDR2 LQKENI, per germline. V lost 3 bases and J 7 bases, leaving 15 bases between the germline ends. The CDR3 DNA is TGTGCCAGCTCACCGAACCGAGGAGACGGTGGCTACACCTTC. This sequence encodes CASSPNRGDGGYTF.

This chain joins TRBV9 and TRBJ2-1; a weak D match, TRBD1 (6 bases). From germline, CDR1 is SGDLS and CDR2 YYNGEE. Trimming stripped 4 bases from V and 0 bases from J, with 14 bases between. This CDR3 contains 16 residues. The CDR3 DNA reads TGTGCCAGCAGCTTGACCACAGGGAGCTCCTACAATGAGCAGTTCTTC. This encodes CASSLTTGSSYNEQFF.

DNA for the CDR3: TGTGCCAGCAGCTTCTCCGCGGGAGACCCCTACGAGCAGTACTTC. Translating it yields CASSFSAGDPYEQYF. The rearrangement links TRBV7-2 to TRBJ2-7; TRBD2 aligns across 7 bases. Germline CDR1 is SGHTA and CDR2 is FQGNSA. Trimming at V came to 3 bases and at J to 2 bases, leaving 7 bases not matched to a gene. The CDR3 runs to 15 residues.

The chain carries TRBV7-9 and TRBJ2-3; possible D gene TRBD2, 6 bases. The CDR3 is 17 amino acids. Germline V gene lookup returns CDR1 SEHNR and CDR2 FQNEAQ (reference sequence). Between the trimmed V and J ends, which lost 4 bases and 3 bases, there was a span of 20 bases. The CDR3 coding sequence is TGTGCCAGCAGCTCGTACATGCTTAGCGGTGGGACAGATACGCAGTATTTT. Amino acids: CASSSYMLSGGTDTQYF.

For the CDR3, the DNA is TGTGCCAGCAGCTTGGGACTAGCGTGGAGTGATACGCAGTATTTT. Protein: CASSLGLAWSDTQYF. This chain joins TRBV7-2 and TRBJ2-3; TRBD2 agrees at 10 bases. The CDR3 sequence is 15 residues long. Germline CDR1 SGHTA, CDR2 FQGNSA. V gave up 3 bases and J gave up 6 bases; unmatched junction bases: 6. Complete variable domain (other parts from reference TRBV7-2 and TRBJ2-3): GAGVSQSPSNKVTEKGKDVELRCDPISGHTALYWYRQSLGQGLEFLIYFQGNSAPDKSGLPSDRFSAERTGGSVSTLTIQRTQQEDSAVYLCASSLGLAWSDTQYFGPGTRLTVL.

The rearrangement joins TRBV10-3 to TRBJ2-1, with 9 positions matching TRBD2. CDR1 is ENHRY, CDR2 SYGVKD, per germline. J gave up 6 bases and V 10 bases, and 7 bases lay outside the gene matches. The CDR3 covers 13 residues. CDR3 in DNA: TGTGCCACCCTAGAGGGACTAGCCAATGAGCAGTTCTTC. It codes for CATLEGLANEQFF.

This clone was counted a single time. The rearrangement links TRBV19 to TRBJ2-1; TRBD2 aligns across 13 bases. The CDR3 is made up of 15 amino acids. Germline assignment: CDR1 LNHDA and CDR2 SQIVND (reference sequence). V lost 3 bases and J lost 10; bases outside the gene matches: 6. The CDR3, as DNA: TGTGCCAGTAGTATCTGGACTAGCGGGAGAGGGGAGCAGTTCTTC. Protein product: CASSIWTSGRGEQFF.

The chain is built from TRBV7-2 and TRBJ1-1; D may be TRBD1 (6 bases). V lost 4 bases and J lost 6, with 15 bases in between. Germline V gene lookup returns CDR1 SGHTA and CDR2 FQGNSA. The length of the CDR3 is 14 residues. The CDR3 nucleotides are TGTGCCAGCAGCTCGGGACATTTGCGGGCTGAAGCTTTCTTT. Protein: CASSSGHLRAEAFF.

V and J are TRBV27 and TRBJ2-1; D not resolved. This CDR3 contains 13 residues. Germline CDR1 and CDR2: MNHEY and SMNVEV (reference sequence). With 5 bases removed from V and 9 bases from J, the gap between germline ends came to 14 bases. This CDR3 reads CASSPSRRGEQFF. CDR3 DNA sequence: TGTGCCAGCAGTCCGTCAAGAAGAGGTGAGCAGTTCTTC.

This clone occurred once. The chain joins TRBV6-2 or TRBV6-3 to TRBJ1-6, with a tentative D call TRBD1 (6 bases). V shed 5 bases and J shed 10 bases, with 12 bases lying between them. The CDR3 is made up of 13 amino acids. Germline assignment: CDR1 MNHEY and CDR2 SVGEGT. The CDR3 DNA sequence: TGTGCCAGCAGTCCCGGGACAACATCACCCCTCCACTTT. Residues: CASSPGTTSPLHF.

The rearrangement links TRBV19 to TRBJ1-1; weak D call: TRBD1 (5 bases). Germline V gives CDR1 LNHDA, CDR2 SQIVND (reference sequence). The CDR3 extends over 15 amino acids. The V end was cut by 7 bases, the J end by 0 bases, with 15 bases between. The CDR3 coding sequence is TGTGCCAGTATAAGGGGCGCAGGAATGAACACTGAAGCTTTCTTT. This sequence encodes CASIRGAGMNTEAFF.

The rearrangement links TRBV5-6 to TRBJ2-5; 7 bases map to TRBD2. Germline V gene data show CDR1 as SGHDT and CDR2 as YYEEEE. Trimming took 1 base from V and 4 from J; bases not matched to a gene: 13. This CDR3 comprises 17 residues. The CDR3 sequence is CASSLFSSGNSLETQYF. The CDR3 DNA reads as TGTGCCAGCAGCTTGTTCTCGAGCGGGAACAGTCTAGAGACCCAGTACTTC.

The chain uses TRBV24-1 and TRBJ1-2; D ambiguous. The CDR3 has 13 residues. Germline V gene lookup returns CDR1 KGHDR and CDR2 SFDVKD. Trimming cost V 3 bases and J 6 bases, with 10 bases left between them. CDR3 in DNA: TGTGCCACCAGTGATCGACAATCTGATGGCTACACCTTC. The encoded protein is CATSDRQSDGYTF.